This T cell receptor (beta chain) came from a study of blood T cell repertoires in COVID-19. Clones were read by immunoSEQ multiplex PCR, and TCRdb kept only the in-frame ones, dropping some. The table includes roughly 200,000 clones, 87% detected once. Germline CDR1 is SEHNR and CDR2 is FQNEAQ (reference sequence). The length of the CDR3 is 16 residues. V was trimmed by 5 bases and J by 0 bases, leaving 17 bases between them. Sequenced material: PBMCs or T cells enriched from blood (not recorded which). This TCR was recovered from a woman in her twenties or thirties who had recovered from COVID-19. This sequence joins TRBV7-9 and TRBJ2-7; weak D call: TRBD2 (5 bases). Written as DNA, the CDR3 is TGTGCCAGCAGCCCGAGAGCGAGGGCCAGCTCCTACGAGCAGTACTTC. As protein: CASSPRARASSYEQYF.